This paragraph covers one T cell receptor beta chain sequence. Per the germline V gene, CDR1 is SGHVS and CDR2 is FQNEAQ. The CDR3 length is 15 residues. V was trimmed by 5 bases and J by 1 base, leaving 14 bases between them. The data are from a study of blood T cell repertoires in COVID-19. Methods used by the authors: Nucleated cell number was recorded as an estimate derived from reference gene primer amplification. Assay used: immunoSEQ multiplex PCR; TCRdb lists only in-frame clones, some missing. That table furnishes V, J and clone size, whereas the DNA furnished D and trimming. The repertoire holds 180,000 or so clones, with 84% as singletons. Ages ranged from about 18 to 90 years, with residence in 24 US areas. Cohorts were assigned according to the clinical history that participants reported. Cohort 3 donors counted as recovered after two negative PCRs, clearance, or resolved symptoms.

The chain uses TRBV7-8 and TRBJ1-1; D might be TRBD1 (6 bases). The source of this sequence is a man aged 35 to 55 who had recovered from COVID-19. Source material: PBMCs or T cells enriched from blood (not recorded which). The CDR3 protein is CASSRGDTQNTEAFF. The CDR3 coding sequence is TGTGCCAGCAGCCGAGGGGACACTCAGAACACTGAAGCTTTCTTT. The complete variable domain, with remaining parts taken from reference TRBV7-8 and TRBJ1-1, reads GAGVSQSPRYKVAKRGQDVALRCDPISGHVSLFWYQQALGQGPEFLTYFQNEAQLDKSGLPSDRFFAERPEGSVSTLKIQRTQQEDSAVYLCASSRGDTQNTEAFFGQGTRLTVV.